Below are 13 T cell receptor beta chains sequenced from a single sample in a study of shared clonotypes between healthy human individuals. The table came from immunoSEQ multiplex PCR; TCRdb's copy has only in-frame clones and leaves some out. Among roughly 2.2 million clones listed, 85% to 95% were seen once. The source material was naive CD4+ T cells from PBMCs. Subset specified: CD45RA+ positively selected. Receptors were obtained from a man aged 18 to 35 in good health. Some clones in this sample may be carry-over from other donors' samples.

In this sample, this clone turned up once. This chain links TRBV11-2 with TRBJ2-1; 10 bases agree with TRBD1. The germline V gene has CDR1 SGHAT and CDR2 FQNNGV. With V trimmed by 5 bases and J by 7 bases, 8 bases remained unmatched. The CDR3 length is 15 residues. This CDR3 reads CASSPTRTGGNEQFF. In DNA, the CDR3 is TGTGCCAGCAGCCCAACCCGGACAGGGGGGAATGAGCAGTTCTTC. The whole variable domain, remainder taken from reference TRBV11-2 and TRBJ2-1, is EAGVAQSPRYKIIEKRQSVAFWCNPISGHATLYWYQQILGQGPKLLIQFQNNGVVDDSQLPKDRFSAERLKGVDSTLKIQPAKLEDSAVYLCASSPTRTGGNEQFFGPGTRLTVL.

For the CDR3, the DNA is TGTGCCAGCAGCTTGACGGCAGCACAAGAGACCCAGTACTTC. Its protein is CASSLTAAQETQYF. This chain joins TRBV5-5 and TRBJ2-5, with D unresolved. This CDR3 comprises 14 residues. Germline CDR1 reads SGHKS; CDR2 reads YYEKEE (reference sequence). V lost 1 base and J lost 2, with 9 bases in between.

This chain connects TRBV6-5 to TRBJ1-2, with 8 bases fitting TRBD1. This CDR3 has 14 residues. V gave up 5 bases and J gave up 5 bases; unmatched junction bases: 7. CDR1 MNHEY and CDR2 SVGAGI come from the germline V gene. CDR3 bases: TGTGCCAGCAGTAAAGGACAGGGCGCTTATGGCTACACCTTC. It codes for CASSKGQGAYGYTF.

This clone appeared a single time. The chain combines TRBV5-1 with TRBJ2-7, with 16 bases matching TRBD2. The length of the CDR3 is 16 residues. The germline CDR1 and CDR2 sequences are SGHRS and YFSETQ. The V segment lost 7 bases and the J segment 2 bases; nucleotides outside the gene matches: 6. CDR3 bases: TGCGCCAGCTGCGATGGGACTAGCGGGAGGGCCTACGAGCAGTACTTC. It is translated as CASCDGTSGRAYEQYF.

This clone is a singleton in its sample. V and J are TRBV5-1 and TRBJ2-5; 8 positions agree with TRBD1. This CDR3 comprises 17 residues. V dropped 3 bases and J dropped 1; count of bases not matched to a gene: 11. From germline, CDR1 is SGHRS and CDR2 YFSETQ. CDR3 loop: CASSSGGTGVSQETQYF. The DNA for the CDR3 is TGCGCCAGCAGCTCGGGCGGGACAGGAGTTAGCCAAGAGACCCAGTACTTC.

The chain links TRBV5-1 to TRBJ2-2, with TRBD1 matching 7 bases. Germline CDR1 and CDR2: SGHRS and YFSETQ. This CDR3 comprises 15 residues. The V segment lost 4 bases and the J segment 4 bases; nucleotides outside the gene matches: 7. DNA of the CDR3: TGCGCCAGCAGCATCGACAGGGTGCGCACCGGGGAGCTGTTTTTT. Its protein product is CASSIDRVRTGELFF. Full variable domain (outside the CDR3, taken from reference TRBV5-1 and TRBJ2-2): KAGVTQTPRYLIKTRGQQVTLSCSPISGHRSVSWYQQTPGQGLQFLFEYFSETQRNKGNFPGRFSGRQFSNSRSEMNVSTLELGDSALYLCASSIDRVRTGELFFGEGSRLTVL.

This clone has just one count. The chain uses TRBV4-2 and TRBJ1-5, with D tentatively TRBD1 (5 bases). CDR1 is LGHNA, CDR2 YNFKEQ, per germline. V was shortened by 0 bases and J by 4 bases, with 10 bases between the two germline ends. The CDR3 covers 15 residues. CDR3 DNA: TGTGCCAGCAGCCAAGATGGGGGGTTAAATCAGCCCCAGCATTTT. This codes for CASSQDGGLNQPQHF.

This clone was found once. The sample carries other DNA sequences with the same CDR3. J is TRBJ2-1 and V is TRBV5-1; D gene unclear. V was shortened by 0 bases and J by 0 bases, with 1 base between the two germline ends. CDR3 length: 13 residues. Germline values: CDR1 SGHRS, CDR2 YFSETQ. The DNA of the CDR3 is TGCGCCAGCAGCTTGGTCTCCTACAATGAGCAGTTCTTC. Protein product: CASSLVSYNEQFF.

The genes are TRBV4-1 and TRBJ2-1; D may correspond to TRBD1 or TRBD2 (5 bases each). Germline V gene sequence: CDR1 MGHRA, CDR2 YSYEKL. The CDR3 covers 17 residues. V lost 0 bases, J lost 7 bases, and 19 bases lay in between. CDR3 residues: CASSQDNRDPIGNEQFF. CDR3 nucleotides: TGCGCCAGCAGCCAAGATAACCGGGACCCCATTGGGAATGAGCAGTTCTTC.

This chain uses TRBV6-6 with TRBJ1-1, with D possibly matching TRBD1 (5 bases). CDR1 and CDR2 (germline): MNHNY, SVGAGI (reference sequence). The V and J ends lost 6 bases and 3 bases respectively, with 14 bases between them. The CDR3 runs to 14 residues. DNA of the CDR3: TGTGCCAGCAGCCGGGGGTTGGTGGACACTGAAGCTTTCTTT. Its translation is CASSRGLVDTEAFF.

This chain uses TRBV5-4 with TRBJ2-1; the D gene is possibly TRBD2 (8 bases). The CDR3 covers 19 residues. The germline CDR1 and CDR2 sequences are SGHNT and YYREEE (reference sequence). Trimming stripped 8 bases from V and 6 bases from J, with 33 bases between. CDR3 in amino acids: CASKVRQGPLAGKVNEQFF. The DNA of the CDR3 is TGTGCCAGTAAAGTAAGACAGGGACCTTTAGCGGGAAAGGTCAATGAGCAGTTCTTC.

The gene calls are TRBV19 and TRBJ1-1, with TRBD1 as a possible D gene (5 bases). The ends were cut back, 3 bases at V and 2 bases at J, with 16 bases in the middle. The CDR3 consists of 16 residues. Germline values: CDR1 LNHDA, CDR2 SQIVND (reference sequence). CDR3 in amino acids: CASSIIGARPNTEAFF. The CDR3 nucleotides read TGTGCCAGTAGTATCATAGGGGCTCGCCCCAACACTGAAGCTTTCTTT.

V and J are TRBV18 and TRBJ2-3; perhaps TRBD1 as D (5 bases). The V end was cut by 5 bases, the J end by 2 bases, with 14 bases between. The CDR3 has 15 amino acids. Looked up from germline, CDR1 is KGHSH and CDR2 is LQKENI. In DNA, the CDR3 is TGTGCCAGCTCAGGGATGACAGATCCCACAGATACGCAGTATTTT. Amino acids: CASSGMTDPTDTQYF.